This T cell receptor beta chain was profiled in a study of PD-1 blockade in classical Hodgkin lymphoma. Time point noted: cycle 4 day 1 (C4D1), after 5 to 7 weeks of nivolumab. Brentuximab vedotin exposure varied, and every patient relapsed after autologous stem cell transplantation. Produced via immunoSEQ multiplex PCR; TCRdb's table is partial and in-frame only. The sample comprises tens of thousands of clones, just over 90% of which are singletons, and approximately 8% rests with the top ten. CDR1 and CDR2 (germline): MNHEY, SMNVEV (reference sequence). The CDR3 contains 15 residues. V lost 5 bases, J lost 4 bases, and 6 bases stayed unmatched.

The sample consisted of peripheral blood mononuclear cells (PBMCs), taken before the fourth cycle of nivolumab. This clonotype was obtained from a human donor with classical Hodgkin lymphoma. The V call is TRBV27, the J call TRBJ2-7; 12 bases align to TRBD2. The CDR3 protein is CASSTRLAGEYEQYF. The CDR3 bases are TGTGCCAGCAGTACCCGACTAGCGGGGGAATACGAGCAGTACTTC.